Listed here are 17 T cell receptor beta chains from one sample, sequenced in a study of radiation and T cells in renal cell carcinoma. Regarding time point: baseline pretreatment blood. Sample treatment: 15 Gy SBRT to primary tumor, nephrectomy 4 weeks later. Profiling relied on immunoSEQ multiplex PCR, and the TCRdb table lists in-frame clones only, not all of them. The data contain 130,000 or so clones, about 88% of them singletons. This material consisted of blood, taken from a patient whose treatment included radiotherapy and nephrectomy. The receptors shown here come from a woman aged 45-59 years with renal cell carcinoma.

The table lists this clone with a count of one. This chain uses TRBV11-1 with TRBJ2-1; TRBD1 agrees at 10 bases. CDR1 and CDR2 from the germline V gene are SGHAT and FQDESV (reference sequence). The junction had 8 bases not matched to a gene; V was cut back by 3 bases and J by 6 bases. The CDR3 loop spans 16 amino acids. CDR3 nucleotides: TGTGCCAGCAGCTTTGGGGACAGGGGCATGTCCAATGAGCAGTTCTTC. Protein sequence: CASSFGDRGMSNEQFF.

The chain links TRBV2 to TRBJ1-6; D call uncertain. Germline CDR1 and CDR2: SNHLY and FYNNEI. The V end was cut by 4 bases, the J end by 7 bases, with 14 bases between. CDR3 length equals 15 residues. The CDR3: CASSGSGLRNSPLHF. DNA of the CDR3: TGTGCCAGCAGTGGTTCCGGGTTGAGGAATTCACCCCTCCACTTT.

The chain links TRBV19 to TRBJ1-5; tentatively, D is TRBD1 (5 bases). The CDR3 has 17 amino acids. Trimming left V 3 bases short and J 4 bases short, with 19 bases between. Germline V gene sequence: CDR1 LNHDA, CDR2 SQIVND (reference sequence). The CDR3 region has the DNA TGTGCCAGTAGTATTGGTATTGTTGGGACGGGGAATCAGCCCCAGCATTTT. Residues: CASSIGIVGTGNQPQHF.

The genes are TRBV6-1 and TRBJ1-6; the match to TRBD1 covers 7 bases. There are 14 residues in the CDR3. With 2 bases clipped from V and 13 bases from J, the junction kept 8 bases outside the gene matches. Per germline, CDR1 MNHNS and CDR2 SASEGT. Written as DNA, the CDR3 is TGTGCCAGCAGTGAAAATCAGGGGGTAGGGCCCCTCCACTTT. It yields the protein CASSENQGVGPLHF.

The chain carries TRBV29-1 and TRBJ1-2; D may be TRBD1 (5 bases). The CDR3 contains 12 residues. V was cut by 4 bases and J by 8 bases, with 14 bases left in between. The germline CDR1 and CDR2 sequences are SQVTM and ANQGSEA. The CDR3 spells CSVVSGGYGYTF. CDR3 nucleotide sequence: TGCAGCGTTGTGTCCGGGGGTTACGGCTACACCTTC.

The rearrangement joins TRBV5-4 to TRBJ2-5, with D uncertain. Judging by the DNA end, TRBJ2-7 fits better; the J call may be wrong. CDR1 is SGHNT, CDR2 YYREEE, per germline (reference sequence). The CDR3 is 11 residues long. As DNA, the CDR3 is TGTGCCAGCAGCAGGGATCTCGAGCAGTACTTC. Its protein product is CASSRDLEQYF.

The CDR3 here is CASSYSGGARNEQFF. The CDR3 nucleotides are TGTGCCAGCAGCTACAGCGGGGGGGCTCGCAATGAGCAGTTCTTC. The chain employs TRBV11-1 and TRBJ2-1, with 10 bases aligning to TRBD2. J was trimmed by 6 bases and V by 4 bases; bases with no gene match: 6. This CDR3 is built from 15 residues. Germline CDR1 SGHAT, CDR2 FQDESV (reference sequence).

This chain uses TRBV29-1 with TRBJ2-3; perhaps D is TRBD1 or TRBD2 (5 bases each). CDR1 SQVTM and CDR2 ANQGSEA come from the germline V gene. This CDR3 has 11 residues. V dropped 6 bases and J dropped 6 bases, with 10 bases sitting between them. CDR3 residues: CSVPGADTQYF. CDR3 bases: TGCAGCGTCCCCGGGGCCGATACGCAGTATTTT.

The chain has TRBV7-2 and TRBJ2-7; TRBD2 is a possible D gene (6 bases). Germline lookup yields CDR1 SGHTA and CDR2 FQGNSA. The CDR3 loop spans 16 amino acids. V was shortened by 7 bases and J by 5 bases, with 24 bases between the two germline ends. CDR3 sequence: CASTEFAEGRTHEQYF. The CDR3 DNA reads as TGTGCCAGCACCGAGTTCGCGGAGGGTAGGACCCACGAGCAGTACTTC.

Notes on this clone: The sample contains more than one DNA sequence encoding this CDR3. The rearrangement joins TRBV6-1 to TRBJ2-1; D call uncertain. Germline V gives CDR1 MNHNS, CDR2 SASEGT. V gave up 0 bases and J gave up 4 bases, with 4 bases separating them. The CDR3 covers 13 residues. CDR3 sequence: CASSEASYNEQFF. In DNA form, the CDR3 reads TGTGCCAGCAGTGAAGCCTCTTACAATGAGCAGTTCTTC.

The chain carries TRBV7-2 and TRBJ2-5; 12 bases match TRBD2. The CDR3 has 18 residues. The V gene's germline CDR1 is SGHTA and CDR2 FQGNSA. The trim removed 0 bases at V and 5 bases at J, leaving 10 bases unmatched. CDR3 nucleotide sequence: TGTGCCAGCAGCTTAGCAAGGCTAGCGGGGGGGCCTATGGAGACCCAGTACTTC. Protein product: CASSLARLAGGPMETQYF.

The V call is TRBV4-2, the J call TRBJ2-3; D ambiguous. Germline assignment: CDR1 LGHNA and CDR2 YNFKEQ. This CDR3 spans 16 amino acids. Trimming stripped 0 bases from V and 2 bases from J, with 12 bases between. The CDR3 protein is CASSQDSASDTDTQYF. As DNA, the CDR3 is TGTGCCAGCAGCCAAGACAGTGCTTCCGACACAGATACGCAGTATTTT.

CDR3 protein: CASSRLLTENTEAFF. The DNA of the CDR3 is TGTGCCAGCAGCCGACTACTTACAGAGAACACTGAAGCTTTCTTT. V gene TRBV7-2 combines with J gene TRBJ1-1; D is uncertain. Germline V lookup: CDR1 SGHTA, CDR2 FQGNSA. The V end lost 5 bases, the J end lost 1 base, and 14 bases lay between the germline ends. The CDR3 contains 15 residues.

The chain has TRBV6-5 and TRBJ1-6; D possibly corresponds to TRBD1 (6 bases). Trimming took off 6 bases at V and 12 bases at J, with 15 bases between the two ends. In germline, CDR1 is MNHEY, CDR2 SVGAGI. CDR3 length: 13 residues. CDR3 in amino acids: CASSSRGAVPLHF. CDR3 sequence (DNA): TGTGCCAGCAGCTCCAGGGGCGCAGTACCCCTCCACTTT.

This chain joins TRBV6-1 and TRBJ2-3, with TRBD1 identical over 10 bases. This CDR3 has 17 residues. From germline, CDR1 is MNHNS and CDR2 SASEGT. The junction had 7 bases not matched to a gene; V was cut back by 1 base and J by 3 bases. The CDR3: CASSEDTRDRGTDTQYF. CDR3 nucleotide sequence: TGTGCCAGCAGTGAAGATACCCGGGACAGGGGTACAGATACGCAGTATTTT.

The chain recombines TRBV6-6 with TRBJ1-2; 9 bases line up with TRBD1. Germline V lookup: CDR1 MNHNY, CDR2 SVGAGI (reference sequence). The CDR3 is 13 residues long. J gave up 8 bases and V 2 bases, and 3 bases lay outside the gene matches. CDR3 sequence (DNA): TGTGCCAGCAGTTACGTGACAGGGGGAGGCTACACCTTC. Translation gives CASSYVTGGGYTF.

The chain is built from TRBV12-1 and TRBJ1-4; no DNA check was done on the table's D call, TRBD1. TRBV12-1 is designated a pseudogene. The CDR3 length is 17 residues. The CDR3 DNA sequence: TGTGCCAGCAGCACGACCTCAGGGGGTCGACTGAATGAAAAACTGTTTTTT. Translating gives CASSTTSGGRLNEKLFF.